This T cell receptor beta chain derives from a study of Ad26.COV2.S vaccination and SARS-CoV-2 variants (TCRdb year 2021). Some background on the complete study: Donors in the vaccine arm were drawn from COV1001, a phase I-IIa trial of Ad26.COV2.S in healthy adults that was multicentre, randomized, double-blind and placebo-controlled. Investigators did not know the trial group allocation while performing experiments and assessing outcomes. A total of 32 samples were included in the TCR-sequenced set, comprising 19 Ad26.COV2.S vaccine recipients, 5 placebo recipients and 8 SARS-CoV-2 convalescent individuals. Ad26.COV2.S was given intramuscularly at 5x10^10 or 1x10^11 viral particles, as a single shot or as two shots 56 days apart. Trial participants were randomized into five groups of five, in which low-dose or high-dose Ad26.COV2.S was given once or twice, or placebo was given on both occasions. The specificity and breadth of SARS-CoV-2-reactive T cell receptors after Ad26.COV2.S vaccination were assessed by TCRbeta repertoire sequencing. General study outcomes and caveats: Vaccine and placebo recipients had similar non-spike TCR breadth, a finding consistent with the vaccine containing only spike. Spike-specific TCR breadth was higher in Ad26.COV2.S recipients than in placebo recipients (P = 0.0014). According to the authors, total T cell responses may have been underestimated by the TCR breadth and depth analyses. After vaccination, spike-specific CD8+ and CD4+ T cell responses were reported to show substantial breadth. The study was not powered to compare responses between vaccine doses or regimens.

For CDR1 and CDR2, the germline V gene lists SGDLS and YYNGEE. Cut back by 0 bases and 8 bases, the V and J ends lie 9 bases apart. The CDR3 holds 13 amino acids from the cysteine to the phenylalanine. Just the 39-base CDR3 DNA is kept, in frame starting at base 1. Interpreted using the paper, the treatment or condition label stands for: roughly 19 received Ad26.COV2.S at low or high dose, single or two shots; 5 received placebo; per-sample allocation not given. Repertoires of vaccine and placebo recipients were sequenced from samples taken on day 63 after the first injection. In Cohort 1b, about two dozen adults aged 18-55 years were enrolled at a single site in Boston, USA, between 29 July and 7 August 2020. As a vaccine, Ad26.COV2.S was a replication-incompetent adenovirus type 26 vector that expressed a prefusion-stabilized SARS-CoV-2 spike protein derived from the original Wuhan strain. For this clone: Its antigen has not been determined. No much larger clone exists at a distance of one base, and base qualities are not known.

TCRbeta CDR3 regions were sequenced with the immunoSEQ Assay. After extraction, genomic DNA underwent amplification by bias-controlled multiplex PCR, followed by high-throughput sequencing. Per the original workflow: To quantify the absolute abundance of each unique TCRbeta CDR3 region, sequences were collapsed and filtered. Usable DNA was measured by amplifying reference genes present in all nucleated cells, and TCRbeta template counts were normalized to that usable DNA to estimate T cell fraction. Repertoire TCRs were annotated as SARS-CoV-2-specific by exact matching of V gene, CDR3 amino acid sequence and J gene to a known reactive TCR set. The reference SARS-CoV-2 TCR set was obtained from MIRA and was filtered for enrichment in COVID-19-positive ImmuneCODE repertoires, whereby public or cross-reactive TCRs were removed. Based on the MIRA antigens, annotated TCRs were further analysed at the level of specific ORF or position within ORF. Breadth was defined as annotated unique rearrangements over total unique productive rearrangements; depth was the summed frequency of those rearrangements. Two-sided Wilcoxon rank-sum tests were applied when comparing TCR breadth between groups. Not all clones reach the TCRdb copy of this immuneACCESS table, which keeps in-frame sequences only. Checked studies attribute under half of the gap to unresolved V genes and leave the rest unexplained. Clone size and the V and J calls come from that table; the DNA yielded D and trimming. The sample table lists 360,000 or so clones, around nine tenths of them with a count of one. Of the sample, under 2% is held by the ten largest clones.

Sequencing used peripheral blood, obtained in a trial of Ad26.COV2.S vaccine versus placebo. This sequence originates from a person aged 18 to 59 who received the Ad26.COV2.S COVID-19 vaccine or a placebo. The V gene is TRBV9 and the J gene is TRBJ2-4; no confident D gene assignment can be made. The CDR3 region reads CASSVDLFDIQYF. The bases are TGTGCCAGCAGCGTAGATCTGTTCGACATTCAGTACTTC.